This note documents a single T cell receptor (beta chain) sequence. The CDR3 spans 15 residues. V shed 5 bases, J shed 1 base, and the junction held 7 bases outside the gene matches. CDR1 is SNHLY and CDR2 is FYNNEI in the germline V gene. A second PCR, run for about 7 to 11 cycles, used a sample-barcoded 5' primer plus a J-beta primer mix. From the 5' RACE reads, TCRdb called clonotypes with MiXCR, one entry per CDR3 protein. Of about 1.4 million distinct CDR3 sequences detected, 45% to 70% appear once; the ten largest clones hold roughly 6.3%. The sample is drawn from a study of blood T cells in healthy people across ages. Every sample yielded at least 6 million isolated PBMCs.

Sequencing was carried out using blood. The sequence derives from a man aged 18 to 35 in good health. J is TRBJ2-5 and V is TRBV2, with TRBD1 matching 7 bases. The CDR3 DNA is TGTGCCAGCAGTCAAACGAGGACAGGCCAAGAGACCCAGTACTTC. Residues: CASSQTRTGQETQYF.